Presented here are 20 T cell receptor beta chains from one specimen sequenced in a study of OX40 agonist ivuxolimab in advanced cancers. Produced via immunoSEQ multiplex PCR; TCRdb's table is partial and in-frame only. The top ten hold roughly 3.5% of the sample, which has around 94,000 clones, 92% seen once. The material sequenced was CD4+ or CD8+ T cells sorted from blood, taken in a trial of the OX40 agonist ivuxolimab. Receptor source: an adult with an advanced solid tumor such as melanoma, head and neck, liver or kidney cancer.

The chain is built from TRBV7-2 and TRBJ1-1; D may be TRBD1 (6 bases). The CDR3 sequence is 17 residues long. The V and J ends lost 1 base and 4 bases respectively, with 19 bases between them. Germline V gene sequence: CDR1 SGHTA, CDR2 FQGNSA. The CDR3 DNA is TGTGCCAGCAGCTTAGTTCGACCTGGGGGGCTCGGCACTGAAGCTTTCTTT. It encodes CASSLVRPGGLGTEAFF.

This sequence joins TRBV11-3 and TRBJ2-2; 7 bases match TRBD1. V dropped 5 bases and J dropped 3; count of bases not matched to a gene: 9. CDR1 and CDR2 (germline): SGHNT, YENEEA. This CDR3 comprises 16 residues. The DNA for the CDR3 is TGTGCCAGCAGCCCCCGGGACAGTGGTGACACCGGGGAGCTGTTTTTT. Encoded protein: CASSPRDSGDTGELFF.

This clone came up once. This chain uses TRBV29-1 with TRBJ2-2; D gene unclear. Germline V lookup: CDR1 SQVTM, CDR2 ANQGSEA. V was pared by 4 bases and J by 0 bases, with 9 bases between. The CDR3 runs 14 residues. CDR3 residues: CSVVGRSNTGELFF. The CDR3 DNA is TGCAGCGTTGTTGGTCGGTCGAACACCGGGGAGCTGTTTTTT.

The CDR3 nucleotides read TGTGCCAGCAGTACCCGACGGACAGCCGAAGCTTTCTTT. It encodes CASSTRRTAEAFF. The chain carries TRBV27 and TRBJ1-1, with D possibly TRBD1 on 6 matching bases. This CDR3 is 13 amino acids long. Per the germline V gene, CDR1 is MNHEY and CDR2 is SMNVEV (reference sequence). V was shortened by 5 bases and J by 8 bases, with 15 bases between the two germline ends.

This clone was seen a single time. This chain joins TRBV15 and TRBJ1-1, with D possibly matching TRBD1 (5 bases). The CDR3 has 12 residues. V gave up 8 bases and J gave up 4 bases, with 11 bases separating them. Germline values: CDR1 LNHNV, CDR2 YYDKDF (reference sequence). Written as DNA, the CDR3 is TGTGCCACCCTGGGGGGTCCCACTGAAGCTTTCTTT. It specifies CATLGGPTEAFF. Using reference TRBV15 and TRBJ1-1 for the parts outside the CDR3, the full variable domain is DAMVIQNPRYQVTQFGKPVTLSCSQTLNHNVMYWYQQKSSQAPKLLFHYYDKDFNNEADTPDNFQSRRPNTSFCFLDIRSPGLGDTAMYLCATLGGPTEAFFGQGTRLTVV.

This clone was seen once. The chain carries TRBV5-4 and TRBJ1-1; D is ambiguous. Trimming shortened V by 2 bases and J by 1 base, and 6 bases separated the two germline ends. This CDR3 is 13 amino acids long. CDR1 is SGHNT and CDR2 is YYREEE in the germline V gene (reference sequence). CDR3 residues: CASSFEENTEAFF. The CDR3 DNA reads as TGTGCCAGCAGCTTTGAAGAGAACACTGAAGCTTTCTTT.

The gene calls are TRBV6-6 and TRBJ2-7; 11 bases align to TRBD2. The germline V gene encodes CDR1 MNHNY and CDR2 SVGAGI (reference sequence). This CDR3 is 15 amino acids long. V gave up 8 bases and J gave up 4 bases; unmatched junction bases: 10. The CDR3, as DNA: TGTGCCAGCTTCGCAACTAGCGGGAGTTTTTACGAGCAGTACTTC. This codes for CASFATSGSFYEQYF.

The count of this clone is one. The rearrangement links TRBV5-8 to TRBJ2-3, with D perhaps TRBD1 (6 bases). Germline V lookup: CDR1 SGHTS, CDR2 YDEGEE. The CDR3 has 15 residues. The V end was cut by 2 bases, the J end by 2 bases, with 12 bases between. The CDR3 sequence is CASSFLGQSTDTQYF. CDR3 DNA: TGTGCCAGCAGCTTCCTCGGACAGTCCACAGATACGCAGTATTTT.

For the CDR3, the DNA is TGTGCCAGCAGCCTTGGAGCGGGAGGGTACAATGAGCAGTTCTTC. The encoded protein is CASSLGAGGYNEQFF. The chain uses TRBV9 and TRBJ2-1; 10 nucleotides match TRBD2. The junction had 5 bases not matched to a gene; V was cut back by 4 bases and J by 4 bases. This CDR3 comprises 15 residues. The germline V gene has CDR1 SGDLS and CDR2 YYNGEE.

J is TRBJ1-1 and V is TRBV5-1; D possibly corresponds to TRBD1 (6 bases). CDR1 SGHRS and CDR2 YFSETQ come from the germline V gene. Between the trimmed V and J ends, which lost 2 bases and 4 bases, there was a span of 9 bases. The CDR3 is 13 amino acids. CDR3 coding DNA: TGCGCCAGCAGCTTCCGAGGGGGCACTGAAGCTTTCTTT. Its protein is CASSFRGGTEAFF.

The J gene is TRBJ1-5, the V gene TRBV27, with TRBD1 matching 8 bases. The V gene's germline CDR1 is MNHEY and CDR2 SMNVEV (reference sequence). V shed 3 bases and J 4 bases; nucleotides not matched to a gene: 2. The CDR3 has 14 amino acids. The CDR3 nucleotides read TGTGCCAGCAGTTTGACAGGGGTAAATCAGCCCCAGCATTTT. Amino acids: CASSLTGVNQPQHF.

V is TRBV14 and J is TRBJ1-2; no definite D call. The CDR3 extends over 14 amino acids. Germline CDR1 and CDR2: SGHDN and FVKESK. Trimming cost V 1 base and J 8 bases, with 14 bases left between them. The CDR3 loop is CASSQVGWLEGYTF. The CDR3 region has the DNA TGTGCCAGCAGCCAAGTGGGCTGGTTGGAGGGCTACACCTTC.

The genes are TRBV27 and TRBJ2-7, with TRBD2 as a possible D gene (6 bases). V shed 5 bases and J shed 6 bases, with 17 bases lying between them. Per the germline V gene, CDR1 is MNHEY and CDR2 is SMNVEV (reference sequence). This CDR3 is built from 14 residues. The CDR3 bases are TGTGCCAGCAGTCAAGGACTACCCGGGGTCGAGCAGTACTTC. It is translated as CASSQGLPGVEQYF.

The CDR3 spells CASSVEVALGTGELFF. The CDR3 DNA reads as TGTGCCAGCAGCGTAGAAGTGGCCCTTGGTACCGGGGAGCTGTTTTTT. This sequence joins TRBV9 and TRBJ2-2; D call uncertain. V lost 0 bases and J lost 5, with 14 bases in between. The germline CDR1 and CDR2 sequences are SGDLS and YYNGEE. The CDR3 consists of 16 residues.

The table lists this clone with a count of one. This chain joins TRBV6-6 and TRBJ2-7, with TRBD2 as a possible D gene (6 bases). V was trimmed by 2 bases and J by 5 bases, leaving 10 bases between them. CDR3 length equals 13 residues. Germline V gene data show CDR1 as MNHNY and CDR2 as SVGAGI (reference sequence). CDR3 bases: TGTGCCAGCAGTTACCGGGGGTCGAACGAGCAGTACTTC. Protein: CASSYRGSNEQYF.

The genes are TRBV7-8 and TRBJ2-7; 9 bases align to TRBD2. V gave up 4 bases and J gave up 6 bases; unmatched junction bases: 7. The CDR3 is 14 amino acids. Germline loops: CDR1 SGHVS, CDR2 FQNEAQ. CDR3 nucleotide sequence: TGTGCCAGCAGCTCCAATAGCGGGAGTAGCGAGCAGTACTTC. The encoded protein is CASSSNSGSSEQYF.

The rearrangement uses TRBV30 and TRBJ2-7; D remains ambiguous. Trimming stripped 0 bases from V and 4 bases from J, with 10 bases between. CDR3 length equals 13 residues. Germline values: CDR1 GTSNPN, CDR2 SVGIG (reference sequence). CDR3 residues: CAWSVLNAYEQYF. CDR3 nucleotide sequence: TGTGCCTGGAGTGTACTTAATGCTTACGAGCAGTACTTC.

Here the CDR3 reads CASSPPGQGARDEQFF. For the CDR3, the DNA is TGTGCCAGCTCACCACCGGGACAGGGGGCGAGGGATGAGCAGTTCTTC. This rearrangement joins TRBV18 to TRBJ2-1; 12 nucleotides align to TRBD1. Germline-derived CDR1 and CDR2 are KGHSH and LQKENI. Losses at the gene ends were 0 bases for V and 8 bases for J; bases not matched to a gene: 5. The CDR3 loop spans 16 amino acids.

The V gene is TRBV15, the J gene TRBJ1-6; no firm D call. The CDR3 consists of 16 residues. Germline V CDR1 and CDR2: LNHNV, YYDKDF (reference sequence). V was pared by 9 bases and J by 4 bases, with 19 bases between. The CDR3 spells CATREPPASYNSPLHF. The CDR3 DNA reads as TGTGCCACAAGGGAGCCGCCGGCATCGTATAATTCACCCCTCCACTTT.

This chain joins TRBV2 and TRBJ1-2; 7 bases line up with TRBD1. Germline trimming cut 6 bases from V and 5 bases from J; bases unmatched to any gene: 9. Germline V gene data show CDR1 as SNHLY and CDR2 as FYNNEI. This CDR3 contains 14 residues. The CDR3 bases are TGTGCCAGCAGGGGGACAGTTCGGGTTTATGGCTACACCTTC. It specifies CASRGTVRVYGYTF. The whole variable domain, filled in from reference TRBV2 and TRBJ1-2, reads EPEVTQTPSHQVTQMGQEVILRCVPISNHLYFYWYRQILGQKVEFLVSFYNNEISEKSEIFDDQFSVERPDGSNFTLKIRSTKLEDSAMYFCASRGTVRVYGYTFGSGTRLTVV.